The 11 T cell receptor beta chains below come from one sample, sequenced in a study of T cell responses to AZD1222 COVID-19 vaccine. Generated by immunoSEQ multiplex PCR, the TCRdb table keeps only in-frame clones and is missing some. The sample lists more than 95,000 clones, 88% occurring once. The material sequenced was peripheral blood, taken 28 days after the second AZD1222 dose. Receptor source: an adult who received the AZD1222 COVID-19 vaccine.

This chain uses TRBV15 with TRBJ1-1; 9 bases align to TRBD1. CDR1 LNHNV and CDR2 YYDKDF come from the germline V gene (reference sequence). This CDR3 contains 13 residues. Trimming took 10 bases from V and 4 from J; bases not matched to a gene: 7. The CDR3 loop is CASAKTGGTEAFF. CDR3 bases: TGTGCCAGCGCCAAGACAGGGGGCACTGAAGCTTTCTTT.

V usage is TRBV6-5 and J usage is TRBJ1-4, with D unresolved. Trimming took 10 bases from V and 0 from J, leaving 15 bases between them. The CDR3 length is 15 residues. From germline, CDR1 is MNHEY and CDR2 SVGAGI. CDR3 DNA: TGTGCCATCCGGGTCATGTCTACAACTAATGAAAAACTGTTTTTT. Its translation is CAIRVMSTTNEKLFF.

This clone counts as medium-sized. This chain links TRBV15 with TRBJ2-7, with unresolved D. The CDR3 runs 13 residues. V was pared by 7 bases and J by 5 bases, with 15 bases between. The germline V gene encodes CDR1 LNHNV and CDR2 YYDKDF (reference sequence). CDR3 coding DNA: TGTGCCACCACCGAACAGTACATCCACGAGCAGTACTTC. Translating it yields CATTEQYIHEQYF.

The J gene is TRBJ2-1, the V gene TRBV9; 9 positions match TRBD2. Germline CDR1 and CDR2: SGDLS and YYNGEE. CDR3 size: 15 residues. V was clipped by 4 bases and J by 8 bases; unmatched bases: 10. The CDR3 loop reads CASSPRLAEVDEQFF. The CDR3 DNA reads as TGTGCCAGCAGCCCGCGACTAGCGGAGGTCGATGAGCAGTTCTTC.

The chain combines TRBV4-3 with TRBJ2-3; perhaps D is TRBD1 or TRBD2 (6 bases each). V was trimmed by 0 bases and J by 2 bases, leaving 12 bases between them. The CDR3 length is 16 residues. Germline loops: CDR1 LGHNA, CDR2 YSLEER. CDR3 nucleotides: TGCGCCAGCAGCCAAGAAGGGGGACTCGTCACAGATACGCAGTATTTT. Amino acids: CASSQEGGLVTDTQYF.

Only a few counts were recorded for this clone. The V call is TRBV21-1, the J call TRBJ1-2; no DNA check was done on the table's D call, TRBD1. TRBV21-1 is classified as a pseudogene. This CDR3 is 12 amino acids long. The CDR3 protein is CASSGDSYGYTF. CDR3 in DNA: TGTGCCAGCAGCGGGGACAGCTATGGCTACACCTTC.

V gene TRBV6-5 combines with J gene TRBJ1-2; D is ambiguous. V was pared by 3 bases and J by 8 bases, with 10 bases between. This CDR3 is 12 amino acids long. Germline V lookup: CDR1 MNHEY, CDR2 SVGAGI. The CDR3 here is CASSYGVSGYTF. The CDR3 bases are TGTGCCAGCAGTTATGGGGTTAGCGGCTACACCTTC.

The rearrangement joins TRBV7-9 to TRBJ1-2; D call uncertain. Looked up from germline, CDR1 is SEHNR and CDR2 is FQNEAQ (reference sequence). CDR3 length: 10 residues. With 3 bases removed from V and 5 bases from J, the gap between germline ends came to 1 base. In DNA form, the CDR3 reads TGTGCCAGCAGCTTGTATGGCTACACCTTC. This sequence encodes CASSLYGYTF.

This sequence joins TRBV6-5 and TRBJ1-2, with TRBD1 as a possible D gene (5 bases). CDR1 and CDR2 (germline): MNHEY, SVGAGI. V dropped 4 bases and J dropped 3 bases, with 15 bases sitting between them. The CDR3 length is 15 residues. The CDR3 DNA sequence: TGTGCCAGCAGTTTCCAGGGCGGGACTCACTATGGCTACACCTTC. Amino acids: CASSFQGGTHYGYTF.

In DNA form, the CDR3 reads TGCAGCGCCGCTAGCGGGGACTACAATGAGCAGTTCTTC. Its translation is CSAASGDYNEQFF. The chain joins TRBV29-1 to TRBJ2-1; TRBD2 aligns across 9 bases. Germline CDR1 is SQVTM and CDR2 is ANQGSEA. With 7 bases clipped from V and 3 bases from J, the junction kept 4 bases outside the gene matches. The CDR3 contains 13 residues.

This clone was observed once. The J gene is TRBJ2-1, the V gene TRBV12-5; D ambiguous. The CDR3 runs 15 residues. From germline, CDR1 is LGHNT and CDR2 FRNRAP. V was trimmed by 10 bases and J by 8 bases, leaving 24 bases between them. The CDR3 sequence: CANQTLNRTVDEQFF. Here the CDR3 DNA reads TGTGCTAACCAAACACTTAATAGGACGGTGGATGAGCAGTTCTTC.